One sample yielded the 22 T cell receptor beta chains listed below, sequenced in a study of OX40 agonist ivuxolimab in advanced cancers. TCRdb's table, derived via immunoSEQ multiplex PCR, lists solely in-frame clones and lacks some. This table has 60,000 to 80,000 clones, more than 65% appearing once. Here the sequenced sample was CD4+ or CD8+ T cells sorted from blood, taken in a trial of the OX40 agonist ivuxolimab. These receptor sequences come from an adult with an advanced solid tumor such as melanoma, head and neck, liver or kidney cancer.

The chain carries TRBV11-2 and TRBJ1-1, with 7 bases matching TRBD1. Trimming at V came to 5 bases and at J to 1 base, leaving 7 bases not matched to a gene. Germline V gives CDR1 SGHAT, CDR2 FQNNGV. The CDR3 consists of 15 residues. The CDR3 nucleotides read TGTGCCAGCAGCCGGGGGGGACAGAGGAACACTGAAGCTTTCTTT. Its protein is CASSRGGQRNTEAFF.

This sequence joins TRBV7-6 and TRBJ1-1, with a tentative D call TRBD1 (5 bases). The CDR3 has 14 residues. Germline lookup yields CDR1 SGHVS and CDR2 FNYEAQ. The V end was cut by 0 bases, the J end by 5 bases, with 10 bases between. CDR3 coding DNA: TGTGCCAGCAGCTTAGCCCAGGGAGAGACTGAAGCTTTCTTT. Translation: CASSLAQGETEAFF.

In its sample, this clone was seen once. The chain carries TRBV7-9 and TRBJ2-7; no clear D gene. V lost 0 bases to trimming and J lost 5 bases, with 2 bases between them. CDR3 size: 11 residues. Germline lookup yields CDR1 SEHNR and CDR2 FQNEAQ (reference sequence). CDR3 nucleotides: TGTGCCAGCAGCTTAGCCGACGAGCAGTACTTC. It encodes CASSLADEQYF.

The rearrangement links TRBV30 to TRBJ1-2; possibly TRBD1 for D (6 bases). The CDR3 runs to 15 residues. V lost 0 bases to trimming and J lost 0 bases, with 11 bases between them. CDR1 and CDR2 from the germline V gene are GTSNPN and SVGIG (reference sequence). The CDR3 is CAWSVLDRANYGYTF. The CDR3 nucleotides are TGTGCCTGGAGTGTACTGGACAGAGCTAACTATGGCTACACCTTC.

This chain uses TRBV25-1 with TRBJ1-2, with D unclear. CDR1 and CDR2 (germline): MGHDK, SYGVNS. The CDR3 is 12 amino acids. Trimming took 6 bases from V and 3 from J, leaving 8 bases between them. The CDR3 here is CASRSRDYGYTF. The CDR3 coding sequence is TGTGCCAGCAGATCAAGGGACTATGGCTACACCTTC.

This chain joins TRBV5-6 and TRBJ2-5; a possible D gene is TRBD1 (5 bases). The CDR3 runs 16 residues. V was shortened by 2 bases and J by 3 bases, with 17 bases between the two germline ends. Germline lookup yields CDR1 SGHDT and CDR2 YYEEEE. The CDR3 DNA follows: TGTGCCAGCAGCTTTCACCTGGACAAGGGGAAAGAGACCCAGTACTTC. Amino acid sequence: CASSFHLDKGKETQYF.

This chain connects TRBV6-5 to TRBJ2-7; D is perhaps TRBD2 (6 bases). Trimming took 5 bases from V and 7 from J, leaving 21 bases between them. The V gene's germline CDR1 is MNHEY and CDR2 SVGAGI. There are 15 residues in the CDR3. The CDR3 here is CASSASGRGVREQYF. The CDR3 DNA reads as TGTGCCAGCAGTGCTTCCGGGAGAGGGGTCAGGGAGCAGTACTTC.

The CDR3 loop reads CASTPEISGGTTDTQYF. The CDR3 DNA follows: TGTGCCAGCACCCCCGAGATTAGCGGGGGGACCACAGATACGCAGTATTTT. The chain links TRBV27 to TRBJ2-3; 10 bases align to TRBD2. There are 17 residues in the CDR3. CDR1 and CDR2 from the germline V gene are MNHEY and SMNVEV (reference sequence). V shed 7 bases, J shed 2 bases, and the junction held 12 bases outside the gene matches.

This clone has a single count. The V call is TRBV6-1, the J call TRBJ2-7; D remains ambiguous. Germline V gene data show CDR1 as MNHNS and CDR2 as SASEGT. This CDR3 spans 15 amino acids. V lost 6 bases and J lost 5, with 20 bases in between. This CDR3 is CASSRYGNPSDEQYF. The CDR3 DNA sequence: TGTGCCAGCAGCCGATATGGAAATCCGTCCGACGAGCAGTACTTC.

The V and J genes are TRBV5-1 and TRBJ2-7; TRBD1 matches at 12 bases. Germline CDR1 reads SGHRS; CDR2 reads YFSETQ. CDR3 length: 15 residues. Unmatched junction bases numbered 14, after V lost 9 bases and J lost 7 bases. The CDR3 loop reads CATASRDRGLWEQYF. The CDR3 DNA reads as TGCGCCACCGCTTCCCGGGACAGGGGGCTTTGGGAGCAGTACTTC.

The rearrangement uses TRBV10-3 and TRBJ1-6; unclear D gene. The germline V gene has CDR1 ENHRY and CDR2 SYGVKD. The CDR3 is made up of 12 amino acids. V dropped 10 bases and J dropped 7 bases, with 11 bases sitting between them. Here the CDR3 DNA reads TGTGCCACCCGGGCGGTCAATTCACCCCTCCACTTT. Its protein product is CATRAVNSPLHF.

The gene calls are TRBV25-1 and TRBJ2-5; 7 nucleotides line up with TRBD2. Germline values: CDR1 MGHDK, CDR2 SYGVNS. The CDR3 covers 15 residues. The junction had 5 bases not matched to a gene; V was cut back by 4 bases and J by 0 bases. The CDR3 bases are TGTGCCAGCAGTGGAGCAGCGGGATACCAAGAGACCCAGTACTTC. Its translation: CASSGAAGYQETQYF. The whole variable domain, filled in from reference TRBV25-1 and TRBJ2-5, reads EADIYQTPRYLVIGTGKKITLECSQTMGHDKMYWYQQDPGMELHLIHYSYGVNSTEKGDLSSESTVSRIRTEHFPLTLESARPSHTSQYLCASSGAAGYQETQYFGPGTRLLVL.

The rearrangement joins TRBV7-2 to TRBJ1-3; no reliable D call. The CDR3 runs 15 residues. Trimming left V 2 bases short and J 1 base short, with 9 bases between. The germline V gene has CDR1 SGHTA and CDR2 FQGNSA. CDR3 loop: CASSLTSPSGNTIYF. As DNA, the CDR3 is TGTGCCAGCAGCTTAACATCGCCTTCTGGAAACACCATATATTTT.

J is TRBJ2-4 and V is TRBV7-9, with TRBD1 as a possible D gene (5 bases). This CDR3 has 17 residues. V was clipped by 1 base and J by 0 bases, with 13 bases between them. The germline V gene has CDR1 SEHNR and CDR2 FQNEAQ (reference sequence). CDR3 bases: TGTGCCAGCAGCTTAGGGGGCACAGCACTAGCCAAAAACATTCAGTACTTC. The encoded protein is CASSLGGTALAKNIQYF.

CDR3 residues: CASSQEFGTSGSEQYF. The CDR3 DNA is TGCGCCAGCAGCCAAGAATTCGGGACCTCTGGATCCGAGCAGTACTTC. The gene calls are TRBV4-1 and TRBJ2-7; D is perhaps TRBD1 or TRBD2 (5 bases each). Trimming took off 0 bases at V and 6 bases at J, with 18 bases between the two ends. This CDR3 comprises 16 residues. From germline, CDR1 is MGHRA and CDR2 YSYEKL.

This chain uses TRBV7-6 with TRBJ1-5; D is uncertain. V gave up 2 bases and J gave up 5 bases, with 7 bases separating them. The CDR3 length is 13 residues. Germline CDR1 reads SGHVS; CDR2 reads FNYEAQ. CDR3 amino acids: CASSLNIHQPQHF. DNA of the CDR3: TGTGCCAGCAGCTTAAACATACATCAGCCCCAGCATTTT.

The chain joins TRBV7-8 to TRBJ1-2; TRBD1 might be the D (6 bases). This CDR3 contains 14 residues. Germline V CDR1 and CDR2: SGHVS, FQNEAQ. Trimming shortened V by 1 base and J by 4 bases, and 10 bases separated the two germline ends. The CDR3: CASSLGGALYGYTF. The CDR3 DNA reads TGTGCCAGCAGCTTAGGGGGGGCTCTCTATGGCTACACCTTC.

J is TRBJ1-2 and V is TRBV7-2; a weak D match, TRBD1 (5 bases). V was pared by 4 bases and J by 5 bases, with 14 bases between. This CDR3 spans 14 amino acids. Looked up from germline, CDR1 is SGHTA and CDR2 is FQGNSA. The CDR3 nucleotides read TGTGCCAGCAGCTCTACGTGGGCAGGGTATGGCTACACCTTC. This translates into CASSSTWAGYGYTF.

This clone came up once. The CDR3 region is CASSLAQGSTEAFF. CDR3 DNA sequence: TGCGCCAGCAGCTTGGCACAGGGGAGTACTGAAGCTTTCTTT. The V call is TRBV5-1, the J call TRBJ1-1; 7 bases agree with TRBD1. Germline V gene sequence: CDR1 SGHRS, CDR2 YFSETQ. CDR3 size: 14 residues. Trimming took 0 bases from V and 5 from J; bases not matched to a gene: 4.

This chain joins TRBV5-1 and TRBJ1-4; D unresolved. This CDR3 is 14 amino acids long. Trimming removed 0 bases at V and 7 bases at J, with 10 bases between. Germline CDR1 and CDR2: SGHRS and YFSETQ. DNA of the CDR3: TGCGCCAGCAGCTTGGGGCAATTTAGTGAAAAACTGTTTTTT. This codes for CASSLGQFSEKLFF.

The chain carries TRBV7-9 and TRBJ2-2; 9 bases align to TRBD2. The CDR3 runs 14 residues. The trim removed 2 bases at V and 13 bases at J, leaving 8 bases unmatched. Germline V gives CDR1 SEHNR, CDR2 FQNEAQ (reference sequence). The CDR3 DNA is TGTGCCAGCAGCTTAAGGGTAGCGGGGGACCTGCTGTTTTTT. It codes for CASSLRVAGDLLFF.

V is TRBV6-1 and J is TRBJ1-3; D not certain. Trimming shortened V by 2 bases and J by 0 bases, and 8 bases separated the two germline ends. The CDR3 is made up of 15 amino acids. CDR1 and CDR2 (germline): MNHNS, SASEGT. The CDR3 DNA reads as TGTGCCAGCAGTGAAAAGGGTTACTCTGGAAACACCATATATTTT. It translates to CASSEKGYSGNTIYF.